A single sample gave rise to the 8 T cell receptor beta chains below, sequenced in a study of cytomegalovirus exposure and HLA in healthy donors. 13 Jbeta primers and 60 Vbeta primers were used for the PCR. Here immunoSEQ multiplex PCR was the method, and the copy in TCRdb shows in-frame clones only, minus some. The sample holds about 120,000 clones, approximately 81% seen once. What was sequenced was PBMCs. Receptors originate from a young man in good health and CMV-seropositive.

The chain is built from TRBV7-3 and TRBJ2-3, with D tentatively TRBD2 (5 bases). This CDR3 is 12 amino acids long. V lost 1 base, J lost 9 bases, and 8 bases lay in between. Germline CDR1 and CDR2: SGHTA and FQGTGA. CDR3 in DNA: TGTGCCAGCAGCTTAATGGGGAGCACGCAGTATTTT. It codes for CASSLMGSTQYF.

The rearrangement uses TRBV5-1 and TRBJ2-3, with D unclear. V lost 1 base, J lost 3 bases, and 9 bases lay in between. Looked up from germline, CDR1 is SGHRS and CDR2 is YFSETQ. The CDR3 runs 14 residues. CDR3 sequence reads: CASSLNRLTDTQYF. The CDR3 DNA reads as TGCGCCAGCAGCTTGAACAGATTAACAGATACGCAGTATTTT. The full variable domain, in which reference TRBV5-1 and TRBJ2-3 provide the parts outside the CDR3, is KAGVTQTPRYLIKTRGQQVTLSCSPISGHRSVSWYQQTPGQGLQFLFEYFSETQRNKGNFPGRFSGRQFSNSRSEMNVSTLELGDSALYLCASSLNRLTDTQYFGPGTRLTVL.

A remark on this clone: No conserved phenylalanine or tryptophan is present at the end of the CDR3, so a read error is the likely explanation. J is TRBJ2-7 and V is TRBV6-6; D perhaps matches TRBD1 (5 bases). V was cut by 8 bases and J by 1 base, with 9 bases left in between. Germline CDR1 MNHNY, CDR2 SVGAGI (reference sequence). There are 12 residues in the CDR3. The CDR3 here is CASGADSYEQYL. The CDR3 DNA reads as TGTGCCAGCGGGGCGGATTCCTACGAGCAGTACCTC.

The chain is built from TRBV21-1 and TRBJ2-1; the D call of TRBD1 is as the table states it, not checked on the DNA. TRBV21-1 corresponds to a pseudogene. The CDR3 covers 19 residues. The CDR3 DNA reads TGTGCCAGCAGCAAAAAAGGGACAGGGGGTTTGATCCTCCTCAATGAGCAGTTCTTC. Amino acids: CASSKKGTGGLILLNEQFF.

With respect to this clone: One end of the junction is discordant with germline, which a read error may explain. This chain joins TRBV29-1 and TRBJ2-6; 7 nucleotides match TRBD2. Germline values: CDR1 SQVTM, CDR2 ANQGSEA. The CDR3 totals 13 residues. The CDR3 reads CSVAGSGANGLTF. The DNA for the CDR3 is TGCAGCGTAGCGGGGTCTGGGGCCAACGGCCTGACTTTC.

The V gene is TRBV4-1, the J gene TRBJ2-7; D uncertain. Trimming took 0 bases from V and 9 from J, leaving 12 bases between them. The CDR3 contains 13 residues. Germline V gene sequence: CDR1 MGHRA, CDR2 YSYEKL. As DNA, the CDR3 is TGCGCCAGCAGCCAAGATCCGTGGGCAGCGCAGTACTTC. Translating gives CASSQDPWAAQYF.

V usage is TRBV29-1 and J usage is TRBJ2-6, with 8 positions matching TRBD1. This CDR3 spans 17 amino acids. V trimming: 5 bases; J trimming: 6 bases; junction bases outside the gene matches: 15. Germline V gives CDR1 SQVTM, CDR2 ANQGSEA. The CDR3 is CSVRSGTGFLEANVLTF. CDR3 nucleotide sequence: TGCAGCGTTAGATCCGGGACAGGCTTTCTTGAGGCCAACGTCCTGACTTTC.

This chain connects TRBV20-1 to TRBJ2-7, with D hard to call. V shed 3 bases and J shed 6 bases, with 9 bases lying between them. Per the germline V gene, CDR1 is DFQATT and CDR2 is SNEGSKA (reference sequence). The CDR3 sequence is 11 residues long. The CDR3: CSASRLLEQYF. CDR3 coding DNA: TGCAGTGCTAGTCGTCTACTCGAGCAGTACTTC.